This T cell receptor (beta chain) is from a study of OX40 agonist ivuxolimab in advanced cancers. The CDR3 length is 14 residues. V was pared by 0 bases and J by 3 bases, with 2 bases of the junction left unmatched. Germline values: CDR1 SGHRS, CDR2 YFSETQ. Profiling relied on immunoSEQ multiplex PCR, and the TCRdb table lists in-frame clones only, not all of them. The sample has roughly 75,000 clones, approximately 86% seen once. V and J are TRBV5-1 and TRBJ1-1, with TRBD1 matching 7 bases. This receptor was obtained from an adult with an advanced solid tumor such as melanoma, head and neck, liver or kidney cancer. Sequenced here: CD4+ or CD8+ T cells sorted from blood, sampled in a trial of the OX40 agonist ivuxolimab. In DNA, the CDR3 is TGCGCCAGCAGCTTGGGACAGGGATACACTGAAGCTTTCTTT. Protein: CASSLGQGYTEAFF.